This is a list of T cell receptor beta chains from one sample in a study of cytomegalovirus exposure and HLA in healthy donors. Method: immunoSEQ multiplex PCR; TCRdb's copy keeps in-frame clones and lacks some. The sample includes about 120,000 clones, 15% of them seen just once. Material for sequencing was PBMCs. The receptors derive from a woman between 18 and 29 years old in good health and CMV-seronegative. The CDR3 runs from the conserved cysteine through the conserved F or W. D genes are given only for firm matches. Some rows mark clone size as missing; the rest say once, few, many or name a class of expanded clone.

CDR3 DNA: TGTGCCAGCTCACCAGCCGAATTAACAGGGTGGGGGAGCACTGAAGCTTTCTTT
CDR3 protein: CASSPAELTGWGSTEAFF
V gene: TRBV18
J gene: TRBJ1-1
clone size: few
D gene: -

CDR3 DNA: TGTGCCAGCAGTACTCCTAAGGGGCGAGAGACCCAGTACTTC
CDR3 protein: CASSTPKGRETQYF
V gene: TRBV6-1
J gene: TRBJ2-5
clone size: -
D gene: -

CDR3 DNA: TGCAGCGGGGGGGGAGGGGGAAACACCATATATTTT
CDR3 protein: CSGGGGGNTIYF
V gene: TRBV29-1
J gene: TRBJ1-3
clone size: -
D gene: -

CDR3 DNA: TGTGCCAGCAGTTTCTGGGGGGGCTCTGGGGCCAACGTCCTGACTTTC
CDR3 protein: CASSFWGGSGANVLTF
V gene: TRBV28
J gene: TRBJ2-6
clone size: -
D gene: TRBD2

CDR3 DNA: TGTGCCAGCAGCGCTTCAAGCGGGGGGACTACCTACGAGCAGTTCTTC
CDR3 protein: CASSASSGGTTYEQFF
V gene: TRBV9
J gene: TRBJ2-1
clone size: -
D gene: TRBD2

CDR3 DNA: TGTGCCAGCCGGGACAGGGGATCCTACGAGCAGTACTTC
CDR3 protein: CASRDRGSYEQYF
V gene: TRBV13
J gene: TRBJ2-7
clone size: -
D gene: TRBD1

CDR3 DNA: TGTGCCAGCAGTACTCGGACAGGGGGGCCCTATGGCTACACCTTC
CDR3 protein: CASSTRTGGPYGYTF
V gene: TRBV6-5
J gene: TRBJ1-2
clone size: -
D gene: TRBD1

CDR3 DNA: TGTGCCAGCAGCTTAGGCCGGGGCTACGAGCAGTACTTC
CDR3 protein: CASSLGRGYEQYF
V gene: TRBV7-3
J gene: TRBJ2-7
clone size: few
D gene: -

CDR3 DNA: TGTGCTATTGAGGGGGTTAGAGACACTGAAGCTTTCTTT
CDR3 protein: CAIEGVRDTEAFF
V gene: TRBV2
J gene: TRBJ1-1
clone size: few
D gene: -

CDR3 DNA: TGTGCCAGCAGTGGACCGTGGGGCGGGAGTACGTACGAGCAGTACTTC
CDR3 protein: CASSGPWGGSTYEQYF
V gene: TRBV28
J gene: TRBJ2-7
clone size: -
D gene: TRBD2

CDR3 DNA: TGTGCCAGCAGCTACCCGACAGGGAACTATGGCTACACCTTC
CDR3 protein: CASSYPTGNYGYTF
V gene: TRBV5-4
J gene: TRBJ1-2
clone size: few
D gene: TRBD1

CDR3 DNA: TGCGCCAGCAGCTTGGGGGACAGACTAACAGATACGCAGTATTTT
CDR3 protein: CASSLGDRLTDTQYF
V gene: TRBV5-1
J gene: TRBJ2-3
clone size: -
D gene: TRBD1

CDR3 DNA: TGTGCCAGCAGCTTAGAGCCACGACGGGGCGGGGAGCTGTTTTTT
CDR3 protein: CASSLEPRRGGELFF
V gene: TRBV7-7
J gene: TRBJ2-2
clone size: few
D gene: -

CDR3 DNA: TGTGCCAGCAGTTACGCAGCGGGGTCTGGAGAGCAGTACTTC
CDR3 protein: CASSYAAGSGEQYF
V gene: TRBV6-6
J gene: TRBJ2-7
clone size: few
D gene: TRBD2

CDR3 DNA: TGTGCCAGCAGCGCCCGCGGGAGTGCTAATACGCAGTATTTT
CDR3 protein: CASSARGSANTQYF
V gene: TRBV5-4
J gene: TRBJ2-3
clone size: -
D gene: TRBD2

CDR3 DNA: TGTGCCACCAGGACTAGACTAGCGGGAAGGGATGAGCAGTTCTTC
CDR3 protein: CATRTRLAGRDEQFF
V gene: TRBV15
J gene: TRBJ2-1
clone size: -
D gene: TRBD2

CDR3 DNA: TGTGCTAGTGCCAAACTAGGGAGGGGCCTCACAGATACGCAGTATTTT
CDR3 protein: CASAKLGRGLTDTQYF
V gene: TRBV12-5
J gene: TRBJ2-3
clone size: -
D gene: TRBD2

CDR3 DNA: TGTGCCACCAGCAGAACCGGGACTACCCCGGGCAATGAGCAGTTCTTC
CDR3 protein: CATSRTGTTPGNEQFF
V gene: TRBV15
J gene: TRBJ2-1
clone size: few
D gene: TRBD2

CDR3 DNA: TGTGCCAGCAGCTTAGGGGAGGTGAACACTGAAGCTTTCTTT
CDR3 protein: CASSLGEVNTEAFF
V gene: TRBV7-2
J gene: TRBJ1-1
clone size: -
D gene: -

CDR3 DNA: TGTGCCAGCAGTGGCTGGTGGGGAGGGACGCAGTATTTT
CDR3 protein: CASSGWWGGTQYF
V gene: TRBV6-1
J gene: TRBJ2-3
clone size: -
D gene: TRBD2

CDR3 DNA: TGTGCCAGCAGCTTAGGCAGTGACAGGGCTGAAAAACTGTTTTTT
CDR3 protein: CASSLGSDRAEKLFF
V gene: TRBV7-9
J gene: TRBJ1-4
clone size: -
D gene: TRBD1

CDR3 DNA: TGTGCCAGCAGCCCCCGCGGGGACTACGAGCAGTACTTC
CDR3 protein: CASSPRGDYEQYF
V gene: TRBV9
J gene: TRBJ2-7
clone size: few
D gene: -

CDR3 DNA: TGTGCCAGCTCACCAAGTAGGGGTAGAGACTATGGCTACACCTTC
CDR3 protein: CASSPSRGRDYGYTF
V gene: TRBV18
J gene: TRBJ1-2
clone size: few
D gene: -

CDR3 DNA: TGTGCCATCAGTCCGACAGGGAGCTCCTACGAGCAGTACTTC
CDR3 protein: CAISPTGSSYEQYF
V gene: TRBV10-3
J gene: TRBJ2-7
clone size: -
D gene: TRBD1

CDR3 DNA: TGTGCCAGTAGTACAGGGTTTTTCACAGATACGCAGTATTTT
CDR3 protein: CASSTGFFTDTQYF
V gene: TRBV19
J gene: TRBJ2-3
clone size: -
D gene: -

CDR3 DNA: TGTGCCAGCAGTACAACAGGGATACTCTATGGCTACACCTTC
CDR3 protein: CASSTTGILYGYTF
V gene: TRBV28
J gene: TRBJ1-2
clone size: -
D gene: -

CDR3 DNA: TGTGCCAGCAGTCTTGGACAGGGGCATACCTTCAACTATGGCTACACCTTC
CDR3 protein: CASSLGQGHTFNYGYTF
V gene: TRBV28
J gene: TRBJ1-2
clone size: -
D gene: TRBD1

CDR3 DNA: TGTGCCAGCAGCGTAGGACAGGGGGAACATTCACCCCTCCACTTT
CDR3 protein: CASSVGQGEHSPLHF
V gene: TRBV9
J gene: TRBJ1-6
clone size: few
D gene: TRBD1

CDR3 DNA: TGTGCCAGCAGCTTGGATATACGGACAGGGAGTAATTCACCCCTCCACTTT
CDR3 protein: CASSLDIRTGSNSPLHF
V gene: TRBV5-8
J gene: TRBJ1-6
clone size: -
D gene: TRBD1

CDR3 DNA: TGTGCCACCAGCAGAGATCCTAGCGGGAGCAATGAGCAGTTCTTC
CDR3 protein: CATSRDPSGSNEQFF
V gene: TRBV15
J gene: TRBJ2-1
clone size: -
D gene: TRBD2

CDR3 DNA: TGTGCCAGCAGTTTATTCGGGGAGGGACACGAGCAGTACTTC
CDR3 protein: CASSLFGEGHEQYF
V gene: TRBV27
J gene: TRBJ2-7
clone size: few
D gene: TRBD2

CDR3 DNA: TGTGCCAGCAGCTTCCAGGGGAGTGAGCAGTACTTC
CDR3 protein: CASSFQGSEQYF
V gene: TRBV27
J gene: TRBJ2-7
clone size: few
D gene: -

CDR3 DNA: TGTGCCTGGGGTCCGGGACAGGGGGCAACAGATACGCAGTATTTT
CDR3 protein: CAWGPGQGATDTQYF
V gene: TRBV30
J gene: TRBJ2-3
clone size: -
D gene: TRBD1

CDR3 DNA: TGTGCCAGCAGTCCCGGGAAAGTGACTGAAGCTTTCTTT
CDR3 protein: CASSPGKVTEAFF
V gene: TRBV6-5
J gene: TRBJ1-1
clone size: few
D gene: -

CDR3 DNA: TGTGCCAGCAGTCCTTCTATAGTTTCAGATACGCAGTATTTT
CDR3 protein: CASSPSIVSDTQYF
V gene: TRBV27
J gene: TRBJ2-3
clone size: -
D gene: -

CDR3 DNA: TGCAGCGTTGAAGGTGGGGCCAACAATGAGCAGTTCTTC
CDR3 protein: CSVEGGANNEQFF
V gene: TRBV29-1
J gene: TRBJ2-1
clone size: few
D gene: -

CDR3 DNA: TGCGCCAGCAGTGAGGCGGGGGAAAAACTGTTTTTT
CDR3 protein: CASSEAGEKLFF
V gene: TRBV10-2
J gene: TRBJ1-4
clone size: few
D gene: -

CDR3 DNA: TGCGCCAGCAATGAACTAGCGGTCCCATCTAGCACAGATACGCAGTATTTT
CDR3 protein: CASNELAVPSSTDTQYF
V gene: TRBV5-1
J gene: TRBJ2-3
clone size: -
D gene: TRBD2